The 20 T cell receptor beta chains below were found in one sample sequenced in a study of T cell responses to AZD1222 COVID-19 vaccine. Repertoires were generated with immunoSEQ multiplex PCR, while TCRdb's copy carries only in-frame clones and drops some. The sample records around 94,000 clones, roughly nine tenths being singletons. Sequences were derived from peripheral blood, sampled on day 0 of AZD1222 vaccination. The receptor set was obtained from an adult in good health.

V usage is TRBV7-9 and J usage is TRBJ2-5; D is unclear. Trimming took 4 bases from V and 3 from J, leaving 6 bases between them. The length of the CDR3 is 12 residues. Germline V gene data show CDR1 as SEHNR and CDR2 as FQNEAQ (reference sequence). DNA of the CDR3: TGTGCCAGCAGCTGGACGGAAGAGACCCAGTACTTC. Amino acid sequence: CASSWTEETQYF.

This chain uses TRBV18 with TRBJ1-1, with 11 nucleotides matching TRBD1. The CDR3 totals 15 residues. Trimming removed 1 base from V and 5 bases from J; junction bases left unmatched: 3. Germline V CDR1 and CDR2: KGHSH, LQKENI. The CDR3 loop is CASSPLGQGETEAFF. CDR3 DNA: TGTGCCAGCTCACCACTGGGACAGGGGGAAACTGAAGCTTTCTTT.

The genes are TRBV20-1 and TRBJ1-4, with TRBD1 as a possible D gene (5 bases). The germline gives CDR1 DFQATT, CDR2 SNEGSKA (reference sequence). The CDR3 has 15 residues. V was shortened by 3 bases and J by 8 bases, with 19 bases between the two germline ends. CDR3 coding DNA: TGCAGTGCTAGTCCTACGGCGGGGGGTCGAGAAAAACTGTTTTTT. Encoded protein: CSASPTAGGREKLFF.

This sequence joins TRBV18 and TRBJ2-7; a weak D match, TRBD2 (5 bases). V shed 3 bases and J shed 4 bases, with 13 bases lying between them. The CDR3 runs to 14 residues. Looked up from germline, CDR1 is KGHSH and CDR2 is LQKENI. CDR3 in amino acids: CASSPWASSYEQYF. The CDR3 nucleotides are TGTGCCAGCTCACCCTGGGCTAGCTCGTACGAGCAGTACTTC. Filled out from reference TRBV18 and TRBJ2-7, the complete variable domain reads NAGVMQNPRHLVRRRGQEARLRCSPMKGHSHVYWYRQLPEEGLKFMVYLQKENIIDESGMPKERFSAEFPKEGPSILRIQQVVRGDSAAYFCASSPWASSYEQYFGPGTRLTVT.

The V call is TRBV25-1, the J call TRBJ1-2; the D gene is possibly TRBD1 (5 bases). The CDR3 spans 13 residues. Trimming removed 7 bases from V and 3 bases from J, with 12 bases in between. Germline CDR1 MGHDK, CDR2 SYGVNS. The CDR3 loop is CASTGTWDYGYTF. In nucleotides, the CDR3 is TGTGCCAGCACAGGGACCTGGGACTATGGCTACACCTTC.

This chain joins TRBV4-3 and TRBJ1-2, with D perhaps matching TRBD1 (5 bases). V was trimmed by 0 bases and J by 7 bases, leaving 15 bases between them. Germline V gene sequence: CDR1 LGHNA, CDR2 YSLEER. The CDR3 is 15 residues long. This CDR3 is CASSQEWAGRGGYTF. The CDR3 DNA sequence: TGCGCCAGCAGCCAAGAATGGGCAGGGCGGGGTGGCTACACCTTC.

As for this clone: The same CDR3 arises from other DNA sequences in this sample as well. Here the CDR3 DNA reads TGTGCCAGCAGTTTGGGGACCTACGAGCAGTACTTC. This gives the protein CASSLGTYEQYF. V is TRBV12-3 or TRBV12-4 and J is TRBJ2-7; D uncertain. This CDR3 contains 12 residues. With 3 bases removed from V and 2 bases from J, the gap between germline ends came to 5 bases.

This CDR3 reads CSAQTGGDYGYTF. The CDR3, as DNA: TGCAGCGCCCAGACAGGGGGCGACTATGGCTACACCTTC. The chain combines TRBV29-1 with TRBJ1-2; TRBD1 matches 10 bases. The CDR3 extends over 13 amino acids. V lost 7 bases and J lost 3; bases outside the gene matches: 5. The germline gives CDR1 SQVTM, CDR2 ANQGSEA.

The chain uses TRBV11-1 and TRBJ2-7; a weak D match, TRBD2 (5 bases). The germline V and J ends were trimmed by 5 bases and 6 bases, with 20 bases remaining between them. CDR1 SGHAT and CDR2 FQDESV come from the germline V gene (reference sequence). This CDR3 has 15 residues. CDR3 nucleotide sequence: TGTGCCAGCAGCCGTGAACCCGCGACTGCGGGCGAGCAGTACTTC. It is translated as CASSREPATAGEQYF.

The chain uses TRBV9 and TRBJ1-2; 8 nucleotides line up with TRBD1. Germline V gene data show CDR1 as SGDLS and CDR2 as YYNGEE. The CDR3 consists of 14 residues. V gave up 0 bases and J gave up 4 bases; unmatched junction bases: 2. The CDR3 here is CASSVGGQGYGYTF. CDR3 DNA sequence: TGTGCCAGCAGCGTAGGCGGACAGGGCTATGGCTACACCTTC.

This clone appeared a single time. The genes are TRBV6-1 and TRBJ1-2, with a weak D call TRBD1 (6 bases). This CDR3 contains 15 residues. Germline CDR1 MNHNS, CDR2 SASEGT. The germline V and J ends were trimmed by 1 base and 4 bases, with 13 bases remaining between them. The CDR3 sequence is CASSEGWDTAYGYTF. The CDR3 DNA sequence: TGTGCCAGCAGTGAAGGGTGGGACACCGCCTATGGCTACACCTTC.

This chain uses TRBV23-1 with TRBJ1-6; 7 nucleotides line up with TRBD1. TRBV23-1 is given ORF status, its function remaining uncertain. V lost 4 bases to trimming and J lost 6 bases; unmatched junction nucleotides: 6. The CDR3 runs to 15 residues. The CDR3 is CASSPCPGGNSPLHF. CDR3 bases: TGCGCCAGCAGTCCATGCCCAGGGGGTAATTCACCCCTCCACTTT.

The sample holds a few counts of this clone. The CDR3 region is CASSLAGQQEAFF. The DNA for the CDR3 is TGCGCCAGCAGCTTGGCCGGACAACAGGAAGCTTTCTTT. The rearrangement links TRBV5-1 to TRBJ1-1, with D perhaps matching TRBD1 (5 bases). The V end lost 0 bases, the J end lost 8 bases, and 11 bases lay between the germline ends. The CDR3 extends over 13 amino acids. The germline gives CDR1 SGHRS, CDR2 YFSETQ. Full variable domain (missing parts from reference TRBV5-1 and TRBJ1-1): KAGVTQTPRYLIKTRGQQVTLSCSPISGHRSVSWYQQTPGQGLQFLFEYFSETQRNKGNFPGRFSGRQFSNSRSEMNVSTLELGDSALYLCASSLAGQQEAFFGQGTRLTVV.

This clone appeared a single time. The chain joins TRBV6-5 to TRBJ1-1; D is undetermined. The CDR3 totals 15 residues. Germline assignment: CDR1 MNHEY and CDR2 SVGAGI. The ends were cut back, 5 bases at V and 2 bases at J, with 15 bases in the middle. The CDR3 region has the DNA TGTGCCAGCAGTCTGGCAAAGGGCAGTAACACTGAAGCTTTCTTT. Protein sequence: CASSLAKGSNTEAFF.

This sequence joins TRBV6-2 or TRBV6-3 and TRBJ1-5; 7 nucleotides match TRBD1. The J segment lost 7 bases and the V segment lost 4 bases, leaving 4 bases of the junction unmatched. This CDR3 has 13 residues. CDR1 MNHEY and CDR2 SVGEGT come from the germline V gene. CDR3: CASSLGGGQPQHF. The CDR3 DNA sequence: TGTGCCAGCAGTTTAGGGGGCGGGCAGCCCCAGCATTTT.

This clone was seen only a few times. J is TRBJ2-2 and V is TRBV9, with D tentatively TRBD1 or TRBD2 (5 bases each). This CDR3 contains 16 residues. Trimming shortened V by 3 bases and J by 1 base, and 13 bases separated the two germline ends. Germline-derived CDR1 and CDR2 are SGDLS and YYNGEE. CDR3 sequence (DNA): TGTGCCAGCAGCGCCGACGGGACCCTGAACACCGGGGAGCTGTTTTTT. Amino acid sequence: CASSADGTLNTGELFF.

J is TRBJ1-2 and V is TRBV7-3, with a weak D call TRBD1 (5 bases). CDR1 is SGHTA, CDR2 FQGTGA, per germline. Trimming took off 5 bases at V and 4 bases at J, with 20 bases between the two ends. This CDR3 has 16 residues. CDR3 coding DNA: TGTGCCAGCAGCCCGATGGGGGGGAACACGCTCTATGGCTACACCTTC. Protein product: CASSPMGGNTLYGYTF.

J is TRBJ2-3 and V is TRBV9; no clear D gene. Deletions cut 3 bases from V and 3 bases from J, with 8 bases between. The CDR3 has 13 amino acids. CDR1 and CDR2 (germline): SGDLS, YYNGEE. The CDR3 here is CASSALITDTQYF. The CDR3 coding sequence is TGTGCCAGCAGCGCCCTGATTACAGATACGCAGTATTTT.

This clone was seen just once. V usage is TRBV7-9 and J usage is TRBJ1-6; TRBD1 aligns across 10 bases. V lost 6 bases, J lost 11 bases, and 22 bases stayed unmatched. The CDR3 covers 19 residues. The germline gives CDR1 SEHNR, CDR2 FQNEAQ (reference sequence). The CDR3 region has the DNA TGTGCCAGCAGTCTTTACTCGATGGTACCGGGACAGGGGCGAACACCCCTCCACTTT. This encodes CASSLYSMVPGQGRTPLHF.

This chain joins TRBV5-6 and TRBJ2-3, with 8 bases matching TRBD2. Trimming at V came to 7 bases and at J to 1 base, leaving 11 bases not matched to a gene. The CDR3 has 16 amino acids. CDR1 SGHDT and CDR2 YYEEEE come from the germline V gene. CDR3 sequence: CASAAGGRGRTDTQYF. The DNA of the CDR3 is TGTGCCAGCGCGGCGGGGGGTCGGGGACGCACAGATACGCAGTATTTT.